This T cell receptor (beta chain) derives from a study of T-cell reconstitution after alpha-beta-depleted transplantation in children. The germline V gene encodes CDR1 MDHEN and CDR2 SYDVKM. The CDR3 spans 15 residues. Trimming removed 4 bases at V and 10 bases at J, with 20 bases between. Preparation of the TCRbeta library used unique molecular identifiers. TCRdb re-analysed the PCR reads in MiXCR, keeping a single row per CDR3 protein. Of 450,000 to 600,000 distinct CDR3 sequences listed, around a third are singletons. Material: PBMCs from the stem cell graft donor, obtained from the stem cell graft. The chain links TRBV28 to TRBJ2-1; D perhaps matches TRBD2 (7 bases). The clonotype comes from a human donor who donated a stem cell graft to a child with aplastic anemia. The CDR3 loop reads CASSSLGEGVREQFF. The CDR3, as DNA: TGTGCCAGCAGTTCGCTGGGGGAGGGGGTAAGAGAGCAGTTCTTC.